Included here is one T cell receptor (beta chain) sequence, with context. Its specificity is not known. These data come from a study of T cell repertoires in cytomegalovirus infection. This CDR3 has 20 residues. Per germline, CDR1 MDHEN and CDR2 SYDVKM. Unmatched junction bases numbered 15, after V lost 4 bases and J lost 2 bases. Via MiXCR, TCRdb re-called the reads, giving one row per CDR3 protein. Seen here are tens of thousands of distinct CDR3 sequences, roughly 39% observed once, and the top ten hold more than 80%. The TCR was taken from a human donor in good health (CMV status not recorded). Some clones in this sample may be carry-over from other donors' samples. The rearrangement uses TRBV28 and TRBJ2-3; 13 positions match TRBD2. This material consisted of CD8+ T cells from cultured PBMCs, taken from culture after CMV antigen stimulation. CDR3 loop: CASSSKYMTSGGTYTDTQYF. The CDR3 DNA sequence: TGTGCCAGCAGTTCTAAGTACATGACTAGCGGGGGGACATACACAGATACGCAGTATTTT.